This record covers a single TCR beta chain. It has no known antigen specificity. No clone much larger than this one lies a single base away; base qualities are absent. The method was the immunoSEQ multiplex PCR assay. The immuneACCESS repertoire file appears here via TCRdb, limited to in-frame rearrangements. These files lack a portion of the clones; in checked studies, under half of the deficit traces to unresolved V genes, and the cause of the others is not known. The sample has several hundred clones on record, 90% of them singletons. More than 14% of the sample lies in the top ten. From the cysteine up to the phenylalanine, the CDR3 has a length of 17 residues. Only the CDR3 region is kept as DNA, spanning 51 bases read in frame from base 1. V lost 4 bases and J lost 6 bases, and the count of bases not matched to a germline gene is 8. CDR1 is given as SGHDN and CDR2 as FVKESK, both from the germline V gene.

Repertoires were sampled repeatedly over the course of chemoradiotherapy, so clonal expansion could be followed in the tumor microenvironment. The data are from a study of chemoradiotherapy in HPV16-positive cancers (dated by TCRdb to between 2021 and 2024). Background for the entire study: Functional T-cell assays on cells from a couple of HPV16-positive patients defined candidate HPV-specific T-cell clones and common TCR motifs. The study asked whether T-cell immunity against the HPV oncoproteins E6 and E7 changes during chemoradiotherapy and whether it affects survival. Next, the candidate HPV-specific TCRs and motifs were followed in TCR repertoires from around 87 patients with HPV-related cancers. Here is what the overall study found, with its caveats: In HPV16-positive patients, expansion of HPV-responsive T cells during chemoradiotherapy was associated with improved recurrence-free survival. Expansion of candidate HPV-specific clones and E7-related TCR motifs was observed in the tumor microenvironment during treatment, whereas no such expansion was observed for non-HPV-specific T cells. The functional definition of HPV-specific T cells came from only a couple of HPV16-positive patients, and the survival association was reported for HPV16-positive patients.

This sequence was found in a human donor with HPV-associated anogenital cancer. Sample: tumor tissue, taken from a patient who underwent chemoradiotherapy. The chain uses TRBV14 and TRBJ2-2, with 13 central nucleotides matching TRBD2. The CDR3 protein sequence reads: CASSPYDGTSGAGELFF. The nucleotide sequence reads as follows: TGTGCCAGCAGCCCCTACGACGGGACTAGCGGGGCCGGGGAGCTGTTTTTT.